This T cell receptor (beta chain) was sequenced in a study of blood T cell repertoires in COVID-19. At the level of the study: The cDNA or gDNA used as material had been derived from T cells, B-cell-depleted T cells, or PBMCs.

In the study's own analysis: Reference gene primers were amplified, and this amplification served to estimate nucleated cell counts. Sequencing used immunoSEQ multiplex PCR; TCRdb keeps in-frame clones, though not all of them. Clonal size and the V and J genes are those of that table, whereas D and trimming came from the DNA. The sample includes 60,000 to 75,000 clones, around 80% of them seen just once. Germline V gives CDR1 MNHEY, CDR2 SVGAGI. The V gene lost 0 bases and the J gene lost 6 bases, with 11 bases spanning the gap. The length of the CDR3 is 14 residues. Sequenced: peripheral blood. The receptor's source is a human donor in a cohort sampled during active COVID-19. The chain recombines TRBV6-5 with TRBJ1-2; D is uncertain. This CDR3 is CASSYSHGTNGYTF. In nucleotides, the CDR3 is TGTGCCAGCAGTTACTCGCATGGTACAAATGGCTACACCTTC.